These T cell receptor beta chains were read from a single sample in a study of OX40 agonist ivuxolimab in advanced cancers. TCRdb keeps only in-frame clones here, not all; method: immunoSEQ multiplex PCR. In the table there are some 74,000 clones, about 90% of which are singletons. This sample comprised CD4+ or CD8+ T cells sorted from blood, obtained in a trial of the OX40 agonist ivuxolimab. Receptor source: an adult with an advanced solid tumor such as melanoma, head and neck, liver or kidney cancer. Each CDR3 is given with its conserved first and last residue. The order of the fields is D gene, V gene, J gene, clone size, CDR3 protein, CDR3 DNA. A D gene is named only where the DNA matches it firmly. Clone size is shown for a subset of rows, as once, few, many or a class of expanded clone.

D: NA
V: TRBV4-1
J: TRBJ1-2
size: NA
CDR3: CASSQVLRNPTDGYTF
DNA: TGCGCCAGCAGCCAAGTGTTAAGGAACCCAACGGATGGCTACACCTTC

D: NA
V: TRBV28
J: TRBJ1-1
size: NA
CDR3: CASSWGQGGTEAFF
DNA: TGTGCCAGCAGTTGGGGCCAGGGAGGGACTGAAGCTTTCTTT

D: NA
V: TRBV4-2
J: TRBJ2-1
size: NA
CDR3: CASSQDGGYNEQFF
DNA: TGTGCCAGCAGCCAAGACGGAGGGTACAATGAGCAGTTCTTC

D: NA
V: TRBV6-5
J: TRBJ2-1
size: NA
CDR3: CASSYGGAYNEQFF
DNA: TGTGCCAGCAGTTACGGGGGAGCCTACAATGAGCAGTTCTTC

D: NA
V: TRBV30
J: TRBJ1-1
size: few
CDR3: CAWSAGGTTEAFF
DNA: TGTGCCTGGAGTGCCGGGGGGACCACTGAAGCTTTCTTT

D: NA
V: TRBV7-3
J: TRBJ2-3
size: NA
CDR3: CASGAPGTDTQYF
DNA: TGTGCCAGCGGGGCCCCGGGGACAGATACGCAGTATTTT

D: TRBD1
V: TRBV6-5
J: TRBJ2-7
size: NA
CDR3: CASSYRDRGTEQYF
DNA: TGTGCCAGCAGCTACCGGGACAGGGGAACCGAGCAGTACTTC

D: TRBD1
V: TRBV10-1
J: TRBJ1-1
size: NA
CDR3: CASISRGVNTEAFF
DNA: TGCGCCAGCATTAGCAGGGGGGTGAACACTGAAGCTTTCTTT

D: NA
V: TRBV2
J: TRBJ2-2
size: NA
CDR3: CASTGVATGELFF
DNA: TGTGCCAGCACTGGGGTGGCCACCGGGGAGCTGTTTTTT

D: NA
V: TRBV30
J: TRBJ1-1
size: NA
CDR3: CARTAENTEAFF
DNA: TGTGCCCGGACCGCGGAGAACACTGAAGCTTTCTTT

D: NA
V: TRBV4-1
J: TRBJ1-2
size: NA
CDR3: CASSQDRGQYYGYTF
DNA: TGCGCCAGCAGCCAAGACAGAGGACAGTACTATGGCTACACCTTC

D: NA
V: TRBV28
J: TRBJ1-1
size: NA
CDR3: CAATSLGLNTEAFF
DNA: TGTGCCGCGACCTCACTAGGGCTGAACACTGAAGCTTTCTTT

D: NA
V: TRBV21-1
J: TRBJ1-2
size: NA
CDR3: CASSKDEGANYGYTF
DNA: TGTGCCAGCAGCAAAGACGAGGGGGCAAACTATGGCTACACCTTC

D: TRBD2
V: TRBV28
J: TRBJ2-5
size: NA
CDR3: CASSFVREGPGTQYF
DNA: TGTGCCAGCAGTTTTGTGCGGGAGGGACCAGGGACCCAGTACTTC

D: NA
V: TRBV7-3
J: TRBJ1-1
size: NA
CDR3: CASSLLRWQGRNTEAFF
DNA: TGTGCCAGCAGCTTACTTCGTTGGCAGGGGCGGAACACTGAAGCTTTCTTT

D: NA
V: TRBV21-1
J: TRBJ1-4
size: NA
CDR3: CASSKRTGDREKLFF
DNA: TGTGCCAGCAGCAAACGGACAGGGGACAGGGAAAAACTGTTTTTT

D: TRBD2
V: TRBV6-4
J: TRBJ2-1
size: NA
CDR3: CASSLAGGPAYNEQFF
DNA: TGTGCCAGCAGCCTAGCGGGAGGGCCGGCTTACAATGAGCAGTTCTTC

D: NA
V: TRBV19
J: TRBJ2-4
size: NA
CDR3: CASSISGFWGKNIQYF
DNA: TGTGCCAGTAGTATTTCAGGGTTTTGGGGCAAAAACATTCAGTACTTC

D: NA
V: TRBV5-1
J: TRBJ1-1
size: NA
CDR3: CASSWAGRVNTEAFF
DNA: TGCGCCAGCAGCTGGGCAGGTCGGGTGAACACTGAAGCTTTCTTT

D: TRBD2
V: TRBV5-4
J: TRBJ2-7
size: NA
CDR3: CASSRTSGSFHEQYF
DNA: TGTGCCAGCAGCCGCACTAGCGGGAGTTTCCACGAGCAGTACTTC

D: TRBD2
V: TRBV9
J: TRBJ2-4
size: NA
CDR3: CASSASGSLAKNIQYF
DNA: TGTGCCAGCAGCGCTAGCGGATCGCTAGCCAAAAACATTCAGTACTTC

D: NA
V: TRBV6-1
J: TRBJ2-7
size: NA
CDR3: CAGDGGGGLEQYF
DNA: TGTGCCGGGGATGGTGGGGGGGGCCTCGAGCAGTACTTC

D: NA
V: TRBV6-1
J: TRBJ1-4
size: NA
CDR3: CASSGRGPNEKLFF
DNA: TGTGCCAGCAGTGGCAGGGGCCCTAATGAAAAACTGTTTTTT

D: TRBD1
V: TRBV15
J: TRBJ1-3
size: NA
CDR3: CATSRPGQGVTIYF
DNA: TGTGCCACCAGCAGGCCGGGACAGGGAGTCACCATATATTTT

D: NA
V: TRBV5-1
J: TRBJ2-6
size: once
CDR3: CASSWTNFSGANVLTF
DNA: TGCGCCAGCAGCTGGACTAACTTCTCTGGGGCCAACGTCCTGACTTTC

D: NA
V: TRBV9
J: TRBJ2-7
size: NA
CDR3: CASSVAVGPYEQYF
DNA: TGTGCCAGCAGCGTAGCGGTCGGACCGTACGAGCAGTACTTC

D: NA
V: TRBV28
J: TRBJ1-5
size: once
CDR3: CASSLGTPITYSNQPQHF
DNA: TGTGCCAGCAGTTTAGGGACACCCATAACCTATAGCAATCAGCCCCAGCATTTT

D: NA
V: TRBV30
J: TRBJ1-2
size: NA
CDR3: CAWSVRVGGYTF
DNA: TGTGCCTGGAGTGTACGGGTGGGAGGCTACACCTTC

D: NA
V: TRBV27
J: TRBJ1-1
size: few
CDR3: CASSLQNTEAFF
DNA: TGTGCCAGCAGTTTACAGAACACTGAAGCTTTCTTT

D: NA
V: TRBV2
J: TRBJ1-4
size: NA
CDR3: CASSEQGGDEKLFF
DNA: TGTGCCAGCAGCGAACAGGGAGGAGATGAAAAACTGTTTTTT

D: TRBD1
V: TRBV27
J: TRBJ1-2
size: NA
CDR3: CASSLSPGQSYGYTF
DNA: TGTGCCAGCAGTTTATCTCCGGGACAGTCCTATGGCTACACCTTC

D: NA
V: TRBV6-6
J: TRBJ2-7
size: once
CDR3: CASNEGVSSYEQYF
DNA: TGTGCCAGCAATGAGGGAGTCAGCTCCTACGAGCAGTACTTC

D: TRBD2
V: TRBV28
J: TRBJ2-7
size: NA
CDR3: CASTSGGPSYEQYF
DNA: TGTGCCAGCACTTCGGGAGGGCCCTCCTACGAGCAGTACTTC

D: TRBD2
V: TRBV27
J: TRBJ2-7
size: NA
CDR3: CASSLYAGGLEEQYF
DNA: TGTGCCAGCAGTTTATATGCGGGAGGGCTGGAGGAGCAGTACTTC

D: NA
V: TRBV7-3
J: TRBJ2-1
size: NA
CDR3: CASSFRGYSNNEQFF
DNA: TGTGCCAGCAGCTTCCGGGGATACAGCAACAATGAGCAGTTCTTC

D: NA
V: TRBV19
J: TRBJ2-2
size: NA
CDR3: CASTVGPPSTGELFF
DNA: TGTGCCAGTACAGTGGGACCTCCCTCAACCGGGGAGCTGTTTTTT

D: TRBD1
V: TRBV27
J: TRBJ1-2
size: NA
CDR3: CASSFRQGSLYGYTF
DNA: TGTGCCAGCAGTTTCCGACAGGGCTCCCTTTATGGCTACACCTTC

D: TRBD1
V: TRBV2
J: TRBJ2-1
size: NA
CDR3: CASSTGTGRSNEQFF
DNA: TGTGCCAGCAGTACCGGGACAGGGAGATCCAATGAGCAGTTCTTC

D: NA
V: TRBV7-9
J: TRBJ1-1
size: NA
CDR3: CASSLDVDRRISF
DNA: TGTGCCAGCAGCTTAGATGTCGACAGGAGGATTTCTTTT

D: NA
V: TRBV21-1
J: TRBJ2-6
size: NA
CDR3: CASSKRQECSGANVLTF
DNA: TGTGCCAGCAGCAAGAGACAGGAATGCTCTGGGGCCAACGTCCTGACTTTC

D: TRBD2
V: TRBV10-1
J: TRBJ2-1
size: NA
CDR3: CASSESGSPNEQFF
DNA: TGCGCCAGCAGTGAAAGCGGGAGTCCCAATGAGCAGTTCTTC

D: TRBD2
V: TRBV25-1
J: TRBJ2-1
size: NA
CDR3: CASSGGLAEKNEQFF
DNA: TGTGCCAGCAGTGGCGGACTAGCGGAGAAGAATGAGCAGTTCTTC

D: TRBD2
V: TRBV6-6
J: TRBJ2-3
size: NA
CDR3: CASKTSGVTDTQYF
DNA: TGTGCCAGCAAGACTAGCGGGGTCACAGATACGCAGTATTTT

D: NA
V: TRBV28
J: TRBJ2-3
size: NA
CDR3: CATAGSLGHHTDTQYF
DNA: TGTGCCACCGCGGGGTCGCTGGGACACCACACAGATACGCAGTATTTT